This T cell receptor beta chain is drawn from a study of monozygotic twins with inflammatory bowel disease. TCRdb reprocessed the 5' RACE reads and stores each CDR3 protein as one record, lacking DNA. Here the sample table reports some 330,000 distinct CDR3 sequences. Germline-derived CDR1 and CDR2 are SEHNR and FQNEAQ (reference sequence). This CDR3 has 14 amino acids. The source material was blood. The chain recombines TRBV7-9 with TRBJ1-1. This TCR was recovered from a human donor with ulcerative colitis or Crohn's disease, or a healthy co-twin of an affected twin (not recorded which). This chain's CDR3 is CATRREAPNTEAFF. Together with reference TRBV7-9 and TRBJ1-1, the CDR3 gives the full variable domain: DTGVSQNPRHKITKRGQNVTFRCDPISEHNRLYWYRQTLGQGPEFLTYFQNEAQLEKSRLLSDRFSAERPKGSFSTLEIQRTEQGDSAMYLCATRREAPNTEAFFGQGTRLTVV.